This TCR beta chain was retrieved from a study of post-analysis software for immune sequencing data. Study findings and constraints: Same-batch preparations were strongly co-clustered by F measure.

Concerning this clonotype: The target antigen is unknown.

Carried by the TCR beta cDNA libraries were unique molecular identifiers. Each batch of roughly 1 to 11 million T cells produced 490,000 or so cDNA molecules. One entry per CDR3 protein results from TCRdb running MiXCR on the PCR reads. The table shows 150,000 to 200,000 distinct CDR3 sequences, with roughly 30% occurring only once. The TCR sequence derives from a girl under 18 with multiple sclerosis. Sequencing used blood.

CDR3 sequence reads: CASSLAYTPGREQFF. The CDR3, as DNA: TGTGCCAGCAGCTTAGCGTACACTCCCGGGCGTGAGCAGTTCTTC. The chain links TRBV7-9 to TRBJ2-1; D unclear. CDR1 and CDR2 from the germline V gene are SEHNR and FQNEAQ (reference sequence). This CDR3 region has 15 residues. The V end lost 0 bases, the J end lost 9 bases, and 15 bases lay between the germline ends.